This T cell receptor (beta chain) was identified in a study of shared clonotypes between healthy human individuals. Study as a whole: The study used three CD4 naive, three CD4 memory, two CD8 naive and one CD8 memory plate per donor.

Germline V lookup: CDR1 SGHRS, CDR2 YFSETQ. This CDR3 is built from 15 residues. V lost 2 bases and J 0 bases, leaving 11 bases between the germline ends. Genomic DNA from each subset was divided evenly over several immunoSEQ plates. Data came from immunoSEQ multiplex PCR; TCRdb stores just in-frame clones and leaves some out. The repertoire holds hundreds of thousands of clones, with 60% to 80% as singletons. The chain links TRBV5-1 to TRBJ1-1, with TRBD1 as a possible D gene (5 bases). The material sequenced was memory CD4+ T cells sorted from blood. As to subset: CD45RA-negative fraction. The TCR was taken from a woman in her 30s in good health. This chain's CDR3 is CASSFGDSLNTEAFF. The CDR3 coding sequence is TGCGCCAGCAGCTTCGGTGACAGTTTGAACACTGAAGCTTTCTTT.